These T cell receptor beta chains were read from a single sample in a study of beta chain features in type 1 diabetes. Sequencing was performed with immunoSEQ multiplex PCR; in TCRdb, only in-frame clones are kept and a portion is missing. The data show 150,000 or so clones, with roughly 60% seen just once and approximately 0.089% held by the top ten. The sequenced sample was naive CD4+ T cells from blood. Source of these receptors: a young man with type 1 diabetes. Both conserved end residues are part of each CDR3. Fields, in order: CDR3 DNA, CDR3 protein, D gene, clone size, J gene, V gene. The D gene is left open where the match is weak. Expanded clones are given a class, and other clones once, few, many or no size at all.

CDR3 DNA: TGTGCCAGCAGCCCTACAAATCTGGGCACCGGGGAGCTGTTTTTT; CDR3 protein: CASSPTNLGTGELFF; D gene: -; clone size: -; J gene: TRBJ2-2; V gene: TRBV7-9
CDR3 DNA: TGTGCCAGCAGCGACCGACTAGCGGGGACCACAGATACGCAGTATTTT; CDR3 protein: CASSDRLAGTTDTQYF; D gene: TRBD2; clone size: few; J gene: TRBJ2-3; V gene: TRBV7-6
CDR3 DNA: TGTGCCAGCAGCTCCCCGATCGAGACCCAGTACTTC; CDR3 protein: CASSSPIETQYF; D gene: -; clone size: -; J gene: TRBJ2-5; V gene: TRBV7-2
CDR3 DNA: TGTGCCAGCAGCATTAGGGAGTGGGAGACCCAGTACTTC; CDR3 protein: CASSIREWETQYF; D gene: -; clone size: -; J gene: TRBJ2-5; V gene: TRBV7-2
CDR3 DNA: TGTGCCATCAGGGTAACAGGGGATTCACCCCTCCACTTT; CDR3 protein: CAIRVTGDSPLHF; D gene: TRBD1; clone size: -; J gene: TRBJ1-6; V gene: TRBV10-3
CDR3 DNA: TGTGCCATCAGTGTGGGGACTAGCGTATCAGATACGCAGTATTTT; CDR3 protein: CAISVGTSVSDTQYF; D gene: TRBD2; clone size: few; J gene: TRBJ2-3; V gene: TRBV10-3
CDR3 DNA: TGCAGCGTTGGGGATCCCTACAATGAGCAGTTCTTC; CDR3 protein: CSVGDPYNEQFF; D gene: -; clone size: -; J gene: TRBJ2-1; V gene: TRBV29-1
CDR3 DNA: TGCGCCAGCAGCCTAGGGACGGCTTCCGTTCAAGAGACCCAGTACTTC; CDR3 protein: CASSLGTASVQETQYF; D gene: -; clone size: -; J gene: TRBJ2-5; V gene: TRBV5-1
CDR3 DNA: TGTGCCAGTAGTATAATGGGCCAGGTAGAGACCCAGTACTTC; CDR3 protein: CASSIMGQVETQYF; D gene: -; clone size: -; J gene: TRBJ2-5; V gene: TRBV19
CDR3 DNA: TGCAGCGCCGCCCGACTCGCGAACACCGGGGAGCTGTTTTTT; CDR3 protein: CSAARLANTGELFF; D gene: -; clone size: few; J gene: TRBJ2-2; V gene: TRBV29-1
CDR3 DNA: TGCGCCAGCAGTCAATTGGATAGCCTTCCCTACGAGCAGTACTTC; CDR3 protein: CASSQLDSLPYEQYF; D gene: -; clone size: -; J gene: TRBJ2-7; V gene: TRBV23-1
CDR3 DNA: TGTGCCTGGAGTTACGGGGGGGCAGGCACAGATACGCAGTATTTT; CDR3 protein: CAWSYGGAGTDTQYF; D gene: TRBD2; clone size: -; J gene: TRBJ2-3; V gene: TRBV30
CDR3 DNA: TGCAGCGTTGAAGAGTACAGAGGGAACACCGGGGAGCTGTTTTTT; CDR3 protein: CSVEEYRGNTGELFF; D gene: -; clone size: -; J gene: TRBJ2-2; V gene: TRBV29-1
CDR3 DNA: TGCAGTGCTGAACGGACAGGGAAGATTTTT; CDR3 protein: CSAERTGKIF; D gene: TRBD1; clone size: -; J gene: TRBJ1-4; V gene: TRBV20-1
CDR3 DNA: TGCGCCAGCAGCCAAGGGACAGCGAACTATGGCTACACCTTC; CDR3 protein: CASSQGTANYGYTF; D gene: -; clone size: few; J gene: TRBJ1-2; V gene: TRBV4-3
CDR3 DNA: TGTGCCAGCAGCTCAAACAGGGGGACGTACGAGCAGTACTTC; CDR3 protein: CASSSNRGTYEQYF; D gene: TRBD1; clone size: -; J gene: TRBJ2-7; V gene: TRBV7-2
CDR3 DNA: TGTGCCAGCAGCCGACAGCTCTTGAACACTGAAGCTTTCTTT; CDR3 protein: CASSRQLLNTEAFF; D gene: -; clone size: once; J gene: TRBJ1-1; V gene: TRBV2
CDR3 DNA: TGTGCCTGGAGTCCGGGGCAGTTCCCGACTGAAGCTTTCTTT; CDR3 protein: CAWSPGQFPTEAFF; D gene: -; clone size: -; J gene: TRBJ1-1; V gene: TRBV30
CDR3 DNA: TGTGCCAGCAGGCGCGGCTACAATGAGCAGTTCTTC; CDR3 protein: CASRRGYNEQFF; D gene: -; clone size: -; J gene: TRBJ2-1; V gene: TRBV2
CDR3 DNA: TGCAGCGTGTCTCCCGTTAGGGGGTTCCTCTCTGGGGCCAACGTCCTGACTTTC; CDR3 protein: CSVSPVRGFLSGANVLTF; D gene: -; clone size: -; J gene: TRBJ2-6; V gene: TRBV29-1
CDR3 DNA: TGTGCCAGCAGCCGAGACGGGAGCTCCTACAATGAGCAGTTCTTC; CDR3 protein: CASSRDGSSYNEQFF; D gene: -; clone size: once; J gene: TRBJ2-1; V gene: TRBV7-2
CDR3 DNA: TGTGCCAGCTCATCCGACCAGAACACTGAAGCTTTCTTT; CDR3 protein: CASSSDQNTEAFF; D gene: -; clone size: once; J gene: TRBJ1-1; V gene: TRBV18
CDR3 DNA: TGTGCCAGCAGCCGAGGACAGGGGGCCTTTTACGAGCAGTACTTC; CDR3 protein: CASSRGQGAFYEQYF; D gene: TRBD1; clone size: few; J gene: TRBJ2-7; V gene: TRBV7-9